This TCR beta chain was profiled in a study of T cells after yellow fever vaccination. This clonotype was seen ten or more times. Its target is not known. Whole-study results and caveats: A secondary response was less intense yet reached its peak sooner, at day 5 versus 15. Most clones from primary vaccination resurfaced after the booster (nearly 97% CD4, over 85% CD8).

This CDR3 has 14 residues. Trimming removed 6 bases at V and 1 base at J, with 9 bases between. MiXCR was run by TCRdb on the 5' RACE reads, yielding one entry per CDR3 protein. The table has roughly 50,000 distinct CDR3 sequences, roughly 7% seen once. The rearrangement joins TRBV12-3 or TRBV12-4 to TRBJ2-2; tentatively, D is TRBD1 (6 bases). The TCR comes from a young man who received the YFV17D yellow fever vaccine. Sequenced here: CD8+ T cells sorted from PBMCs, sampled roughly 14 days after the first yellow fever vaccination. The CDR3 DNA follows: TGTGCCAGCAGCCTGGGACAGAACACCGGGGAGCTGTTTTTT. Translated: CASSLGQNTGELFF.